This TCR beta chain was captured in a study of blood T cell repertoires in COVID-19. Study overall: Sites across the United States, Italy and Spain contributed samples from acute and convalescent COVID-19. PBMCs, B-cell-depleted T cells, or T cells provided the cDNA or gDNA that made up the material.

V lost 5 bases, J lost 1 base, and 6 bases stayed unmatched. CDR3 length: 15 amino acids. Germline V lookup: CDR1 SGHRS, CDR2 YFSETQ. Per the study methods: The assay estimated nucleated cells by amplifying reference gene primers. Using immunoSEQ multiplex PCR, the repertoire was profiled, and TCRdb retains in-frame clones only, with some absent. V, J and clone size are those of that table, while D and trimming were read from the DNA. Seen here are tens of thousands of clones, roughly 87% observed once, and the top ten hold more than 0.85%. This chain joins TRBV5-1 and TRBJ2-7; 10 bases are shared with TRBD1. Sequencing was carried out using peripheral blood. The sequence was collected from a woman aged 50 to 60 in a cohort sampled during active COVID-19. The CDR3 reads CASRVRTGGSYEQYF. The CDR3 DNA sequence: TGCGCCAGCAGGGTAAGGACAGGGGGGTCCTACGAGCAGTACTTC.